A selection of T cell receptor beta chains follows, all from one sample in a study of OX40 agonist ivuxolimab in advanced cancers. Here immunoSEQ multiplex PCR was the method, and the copy in TCRdb shows in-frame clones only, minus some. The sample records about 64,000 clones, roughly 85% being singletons. Source: CD4+ or CD8+ T cells sorted from blood, taken in a trial of the OX40 agonist ivuxolimab. The receptors were gathered from an adult with an advanced solid tumor such as melanoma, head and neck, liver or kidney cancer. The CDR3 runs from the conserved cysteine through the conserved F or W. The D gene is left open where the match is weak. Size is omitted from some rows. Given values are once, few, many or a class for expanded clones.

v_gene: TRBV20-1; abundance: .; d_gene: .; j_gene: TRBJ1-3; CDR3nt: TGCAGTGCGGAAACTGGAAACACCATATATTTT; CDR3aa: CSAETGNTIYF
v_gene: TRBV7-8; abundance: .; d_gene: .; j_gene: TRBJ1-2; CDR3nt: TGTGCCAGCAGCCCCAGGGAGGGACAACCTTTTGACTACACCTTC; CDR3aa: CASSPREGQPFDYTF
v_gene: TRBV9; abundance: .; d_gene: .; j_gene: TRBJ1-1; CDR3nt: TGTGCCAGCAGCCCGGGGCCGACCGACACTGAAGCTTTCTTT; CDR3aa: CASSPGPTDTEAFF
v_gene: TRBV11-2; abundance: .; d_gene: .; j_gene: TRBJ1-1; CDR3nt: TGTGCCAGCAGGTATGACACATACACTGAAGCTTTCTTT; CDR3aa: CASRYDTYTEAFF
v_gene: TRBV19; abundance: once; d_gene: TRBD2; j_gene: TRBJ2-1; CDR3nt: TGTGCCAGTAGTCCTCTAGCGGGAGTCTACAATGAGCAGTTCTTC; CDR3aa: CASSPLAGVYNEQFF
v_gene: TRBV7-9; abundance: .; d_gene: .; j_gene: TRBJ1-1; CDR3nt: TGTGCCAGCACCCTACAGGGCCTGAACACTGAAGCTTTCTTT; CDR3aa: CASTLQGLNTEAFF
v_gene: TRBV11-2; abundance: .; d_gene: .; j_gene: TRBJ2-2; CDR3nt: TGTGCCAGCTGCCTACTTCTGAACACCGGGGAGCTGTTTTTT; CDR3aa: CASCLLLNTGELFF
v_gene: TRBV9; abundance: .; d_gene: .; j_gene: TRBJ2-1; CDR3nt: TGTGCCAGCAGCCAGATGGGGGCGAGCTCCTACAATGAGCAGTTCTTC; CDR3aa: CASSQMGASSYNEQFF
v_gene: TRBV6-5; abundance: .; d_gene: .; j_gene: TRBJ1-2; CDR3nt: TGTGCCAGCAGTTACTCCCGGGTGTCGGGTGGCTACACCTTC; CDR3aa: CASSYSRVSGGYTF
v_gene: TRBV28; abundance: .; d_gene: .; j_gene: TRBJ1-2; CDR3nt: TGTGCCAGCAGTCGTAGGACAGTCAACTATGGCTACACCTTC; CDR3aa: CASSRRTVNYGYTF
v_gene: TRBV5-5; abundance: .; d_gene: .; j_gene: TRBJ2-2; CDR3nt: TGTGCCAGCAGGCATTTCGGACCCTCCGGGGAGCTGTTTTTT; CDR3aa: CASRHFGPSGELFF
v_gene: TRBV5-1; abundance: .; d_gene: .; j_gene: TRBJ2-5; CDR3nt: TGCGCCAGCAGCTCGGGGTGGGGCCAAGAGACCCAGTACTTC; CDR3aa: CASSSGWGQETQYF
v_gene: TRBV5-6; abundance: once; d_gene: .; j_gene: TRBJ1-1; CDR3nt: TGTGCCAGCAGCAAAGAGATGAACACTGAAGCTTTCTTT; CDR3aa: CASSKEMNTEAFF
v_gene: TRBV5-1; abundance: .; d_gene: TRBD1; j_gene: TRBJ2-7; CDR3nt: TGCGCCAGCCGCACCGGGACAGGGGCAGGGGAGCAGTACTTC; CDR3aa: CASRTGTGAGEQYF
v_gene: TRBV9; abundance: .; d_gene: .; j_gene: TRBJ1-5; CDR3nt: TGTGCCAGCGGGGCAGACTATAGCAATCAGCCCCAGCATTTT; CDR3aa: CASGADYSNQPQHF
v_gene: TRBV5-1; abundance: once; d_gene: TRBD2; j_gene: TRBJ2-5; CDR3nt: TGCGCCAGCGTTCCTAGCGGGAGGTTGGAGACCCAGTACTTC; CDR3aa: CASVPSGRLETQYF
v_gene: TRBV15; abundance: .; d_gene: .; j_gene: TRBJ1-4; CDR3nt: TGTGCCACCAGCAGAGTCCGGGCCTCTAATGAAAAACTGTTTTTT; CDR3aa: CATSRVRASNEKLFF
v_gene: TRBV5-1; abundance: .; d_gene: TRBD1; j_gene: TRBJ2-3; CDR3nt: TGCGCCAGCAGCTTGGGTGGACAGGGCTCCACAGATACGCAGTATTTT; CDR3aa: CASSLGGQGSTDTQYF
v_gene: TRBV5-4; abundance: .; d_gene: .; j_gene: TRBJ2-1; CDR3nt: TGTGCCAGCAGCCCCAGCGGACATGAGCAGTTCTTC; CDR3aa: CASSPSGHEQFF
v_gene: TRBV29-1; abundance: .; d_gene: .; j_gene: TRBJ2-3; CDR3nt: TGCAGCGTTGAGAAACTGACGAGCACAGATACGCAGTATTTT; CDR3aa: CSVEKLTSTDTQYF
v_gene: TRBV7-6; abundance: .; d_gene: .; j_gene: TRBJ2-1; CDR3nt: TGTGCCAGCAGCTTGATCCCCCTCCTAGGAGAGCAGTTCTTC; CDR3aa: CASSLIPLLGEQFF
v_gene: TRBV7-2; abundance: .; d_gene: TRBD1; j_gene: TRBJ2-3; CDR3nt: TGTGCCAGCAGCTTACGCGGGGGACAGGGGATTTCTAGCACAGATACGCAGTATTTT; CDR3aa: CASSLRGGQGISSTDTQYF
v_gene: TRBV14; abundance: .; d_gene: TRBD2; j_gene: TRBJ2-1; CDR3nt: TGTGCCAGCAGCCAAGATTCACCAGCGGGAGCCAACAATGAGCAGTTCTTC; CDR3aa: CASSQDSPAGANNEQFF
v_gene: TRBV11-3; abundance: .; d_gene: .; j_gene: TRBJ1-2; CDR3nt: TGTGCCAGCAGCTCCGGAAGGGTGGATGGCTACACCTTC; CDR3aa: CASSSGRVDGYTF
v_gene: TRBV7-9; abundance: .; d_gene: TRBD1; j_gene: TRBJ1-1; CDR3nt: TGTGCCAGCAGCCAATATGACAGGGGTGTTACTGAAGCTTTCTTT; CDR3aa: CASSQYDRGVTEAFF
v_gene: TRBV10-1; abundance: once; d_gene: .; j_gene: TRBJ2-5; CDR3nt: TGCGCCAGCAGTAGGGGCTACCAAGAGACCCAGTACTTC; CDR3aa: CASSRGYQETQYF
v_gene: TRBV5-1; abundance: .; d_gene: .; j_gene: TRBJ2-1; CDR3nt: TGCGCCAGCAGCTCAGGTTACGACTCCTACAATGAGCAGTTCTTC; CDR3aa: CASSSGYDSYNEQFF
v_gene: TRBV10-2; abundance: .; d_gene: TRBD1; j_gene: TRBJ2-7; CDR3nt: TGCGCCAGCAGTGAACCAGCCGGGACAGCACGAGCCGAGCAGTACTTC; CDR3aa: CASSEPAGTARAEQYF
v_gene: TRBV6-6; abundance: .; d_gene: .; j_gene: TRBJ2-5; CDR3nt: TGTGCCACAGGAGCCCAACAAGAGACCCAGTACTTC; CDR3aa: CATGAQQETQYF
v_gene: TRBV9; abundance: .; d_gene: .; j_gene: TRBJ2-7; CDR3nt: TGTGCCAGCAGCGTAGACCCCGGGAGCTCCTACGAGCAGTACTTC; CDR3aa: CASSVDPGSSYEQYF
v_gene: TRBV7-9; abundance: .; d_gene: .; j_gene: TRBJ1-5; CDR3nt: TGTGCCAGCAGCCCCGGGGGTTATCAGCCCCAGCATTTT; CDR3aa: CASSPGGYQPQHF
v_gene: TRBV4-1; abundance: .; d_gene: .; j_gene: TRBJ2-7; CDR3nt: TGCGCCAGCAGCCCCGCCGGGGTCGGGGTAACCTACGAGCAGTACTTC; CDR3aa: CASSPAGVGVTYEQYF
v_gene: TRBV2; abundance: .; d_gene: TRBD2; j_gene: TRBJ2-5; CDR3nt: TGTGCCAGCAGTGAACGGCGGGAGGAGACCCAGTACTTC; CDR3aa: CASSERREETQYF
v_gene: TRBV5-4; abundance: .; d_gene: .; j_gene: TRBJ2-1; CDR3nt: TGTGCCAGCAGCTTGGAAGCCGGGACGGTGAACAATGAGCAGTTCTTC; CDR3aa: CASSLEAGTVNNEQFF
v_gene: TRBV2; abundance: .; d_gene: .; j_gene: TRBJ1-5; CDR3nt: TGTGCCAGCACTCCCAGTGTCAATCAGCCCCAGCATTTT; CDR3aa: CASTPSVNQPQHF
v_gene: TRBV6-5; abundance: .; d_gene: TRBD1; j_gene: TRBJ2-7; CDR3nt: TGTGCCAGCAGGGGGACAGTCCGCTCCTCCTACGAGCAGTACTTC; CDR3aa: CASRGTVRSSYEQYF
v_gene: TRBV18; abundance: few; d_gene: .; j_gene: TRBJ2-5; CDR3nt: TGTGCCAGCTCACCACCGTCAGGGATGGAGACCCAGTACTTC; CDR3aa: CASSPPSGMETQYF
v_gene: TRBV13; abundance: .; d_gene: .; j_gene: TRBJ1-1; CDR3nt: TGTGCCAGCAGCTTACTAACCCCCGGGACGGATAACACTGAAGCTTTCTTT; CDR3aa: CASSLLTPGTDNTEAFF
v_gene: TRBV6-6; abundance: .; d_gene: .; j_gene: TRBJ1-1; CDR3nt: TGTGCCAGCACGGGACAAGGGGACACTGAAGCTTTCTTT; CDR3aa: CASTGQGDTEAFF
v_gene: TRBV6-4; abundance: .; d_gene: TRBD2; j_gene: TRBJ2-2; CDR3nt: TGTGCCAGCAGTGAACTAAGCGGGAGTACCGGGGAGCTGTTTTTT; CDR3aa: CASSELSGSTGELFF
v_gene: TRBV27; abundance: .; d_gene: .; j_gene: TRBJ2-2; CDR3nt: TGTGCCAGCAGTTTTCGAGGGGTCGTGGCCGGGGAGCTGTTTTTT; CDR3aa: CASSFRGVVAGELFF